This TCR beta chain was profiled in a study of cytomegalovirus exposure and HLA in healthy donors. Overall study: Samples from HLA-typed donors yielded about 80 million unique TCRs in an early data release.

Study results and limitations: The classifier reportedly diagnosed cytomegalovirus status with high sensitivity and specificity.

CDR1 is LNHDA, CDR2 SQIVND, per germline (reference sequence). The CDR3 spans 15 residues. V was pared by 5 bases and J by 4 bases, with 5 bases of the junction left unmatched. The PCR contained 60 Vbeta and 13 Jbeta primers. Methods used by the authors: Later work found 80 million to 85 million unique TCR beta chains, with about 10 million shared. TCRdb's table, derived via immunoSEQ multiplex PCR, lists solely in-frame clones and lacks some. The DNA was the basis for D and trimming; V, J and clone size are from that table. There are around 130,000 clones in the sample; 74% occur only once, and roughly 6% lies in the top ten. This clone was observed a few times. Its cognate antigen is unknown.

The TCR was taken from a woman in her 50s in good health and CMV-seropositive. Sequencing was done on a sample of PBMCs. The chain links TRBV19 to TRBJ2-2, with 9 bases lining up with TRBD1. CDR3 DNA: TGTGCCAGTAGTCTCTCGACAGGGGGCACCGGGGAGCTGTTTTTT. This codes for CASSLSTGGTGELFF.